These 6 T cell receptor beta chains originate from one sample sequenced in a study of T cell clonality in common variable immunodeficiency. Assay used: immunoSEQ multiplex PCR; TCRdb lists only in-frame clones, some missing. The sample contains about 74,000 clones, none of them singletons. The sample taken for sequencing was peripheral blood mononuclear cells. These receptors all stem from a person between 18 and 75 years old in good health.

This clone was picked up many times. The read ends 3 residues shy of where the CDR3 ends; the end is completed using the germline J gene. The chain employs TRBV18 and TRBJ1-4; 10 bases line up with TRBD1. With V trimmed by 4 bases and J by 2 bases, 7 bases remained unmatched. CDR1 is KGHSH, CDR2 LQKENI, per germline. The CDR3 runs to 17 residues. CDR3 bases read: TGTGCCAGCTCACTAGAGACAGGGGGCGCCACTAATGAAAAA. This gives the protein CASSLETGGATNEK. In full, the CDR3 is CASSLETGGATNEKLFF. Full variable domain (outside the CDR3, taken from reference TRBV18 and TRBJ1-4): NAGVMQNPRHLVRRRGQEARLRCSPMKGHSHVYWYRQLPEEGLKFMVYLQKENIIDESGMPKERFSAEFPKEGPSILRIQQVVRGDSAAYFCASSLETGGATNEKLFFGSGTQLSVL.

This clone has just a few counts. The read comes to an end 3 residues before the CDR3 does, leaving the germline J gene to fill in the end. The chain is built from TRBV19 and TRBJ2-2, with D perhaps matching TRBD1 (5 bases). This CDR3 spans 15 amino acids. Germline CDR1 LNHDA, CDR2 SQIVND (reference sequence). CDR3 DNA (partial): TGTGCCAGTAGTTTAACAGGAGTAACTAATGAAAAG. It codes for CASSLTGVTNEK. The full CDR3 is CASSLTGVTNEKLFF.

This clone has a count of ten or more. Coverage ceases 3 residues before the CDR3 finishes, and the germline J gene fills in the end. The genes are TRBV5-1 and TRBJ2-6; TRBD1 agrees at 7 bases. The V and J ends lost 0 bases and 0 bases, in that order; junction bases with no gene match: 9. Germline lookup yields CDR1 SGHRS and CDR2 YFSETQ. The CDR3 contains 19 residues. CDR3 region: CASSLGNRGRGSGANVLTF. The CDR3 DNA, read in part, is TGCGCCAGCAGCTTGGGTAACAGGGGACGAGGCTCTGGGGCCAACGTC.

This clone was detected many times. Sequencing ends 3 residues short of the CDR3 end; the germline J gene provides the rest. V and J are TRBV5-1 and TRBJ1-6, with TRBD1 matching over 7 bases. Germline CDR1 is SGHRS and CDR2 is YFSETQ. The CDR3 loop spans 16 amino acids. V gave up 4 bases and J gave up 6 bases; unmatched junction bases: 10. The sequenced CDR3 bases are TGCGCCAGCAGCCCGACGACAGGGTTGGGTAATTCACCC. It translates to CASSPTTGLGNSP. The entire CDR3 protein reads CASSPTTGLGNSPLHF. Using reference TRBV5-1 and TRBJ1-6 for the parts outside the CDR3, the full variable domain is KAGVTQTPRYLIKTRGQQVTLSCSPISGHRSVSWYQQTPGQGLQFLFEYFSETQRNKGNFPGRFSGRQFSNSRSEMNVSTLELGDSALYLCASSPTTGLGNSPLHFGNGTRLTVT.

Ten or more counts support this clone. CDR3 region: CSARVGHGKNIQYF. CDR3 DNA, as far as it was read: TGCAGTGCTAGAGTTGGTCACGGCAAAAACATT. The chain couples TRBV20-1 to TRBJ2-4, with unresolved D. The CDR3 end lies 3 residues beyond the end of the read and is filled in from the germline J gene. Trimming took 1 base from V and 3 from J, leaving 10 bases between them. CDR3 length equals 14 residues. CDR1 and CDR2 (germline): DFQATT, SNEGSKA (reference sequence).

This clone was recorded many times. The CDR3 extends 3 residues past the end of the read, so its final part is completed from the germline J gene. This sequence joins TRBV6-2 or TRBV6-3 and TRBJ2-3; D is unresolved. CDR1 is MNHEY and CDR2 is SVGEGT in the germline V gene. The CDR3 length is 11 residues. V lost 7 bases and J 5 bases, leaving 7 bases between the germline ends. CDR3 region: CASKNGDTQYF. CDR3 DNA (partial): TGTGCCAGCAAAAACGGAGATACG.